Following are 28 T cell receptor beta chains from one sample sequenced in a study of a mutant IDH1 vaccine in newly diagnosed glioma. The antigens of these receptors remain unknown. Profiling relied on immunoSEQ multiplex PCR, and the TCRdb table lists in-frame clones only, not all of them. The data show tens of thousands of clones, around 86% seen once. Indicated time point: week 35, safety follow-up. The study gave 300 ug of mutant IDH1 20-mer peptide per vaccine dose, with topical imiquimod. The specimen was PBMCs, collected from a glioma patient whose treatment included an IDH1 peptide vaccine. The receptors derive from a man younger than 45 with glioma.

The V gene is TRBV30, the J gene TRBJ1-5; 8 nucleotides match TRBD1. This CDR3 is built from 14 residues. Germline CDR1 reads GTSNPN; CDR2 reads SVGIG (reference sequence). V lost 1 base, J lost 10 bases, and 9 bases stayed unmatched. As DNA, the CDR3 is TGTGCCTGGAGTGCAAGGGACAGGTTGAAACCCCAGCATTTT. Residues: CAWSARDRLKPQHF.

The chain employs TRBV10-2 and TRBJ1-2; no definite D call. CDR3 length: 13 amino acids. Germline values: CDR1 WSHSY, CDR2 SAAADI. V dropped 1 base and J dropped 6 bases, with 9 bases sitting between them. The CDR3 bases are TGCGCCAGCAGTGAGTGGGGTGGAGATGGCTACACCTTC. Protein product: CASSEWGGDGYTF.

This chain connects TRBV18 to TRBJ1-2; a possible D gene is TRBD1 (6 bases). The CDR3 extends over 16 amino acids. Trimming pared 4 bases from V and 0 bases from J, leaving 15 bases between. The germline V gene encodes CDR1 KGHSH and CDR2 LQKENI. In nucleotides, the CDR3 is TGTGCCAGCTCACAACAGGGCGCTCGTACTAACTATGGCTACACCTTC. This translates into CASSQQGARTNYGYTF.

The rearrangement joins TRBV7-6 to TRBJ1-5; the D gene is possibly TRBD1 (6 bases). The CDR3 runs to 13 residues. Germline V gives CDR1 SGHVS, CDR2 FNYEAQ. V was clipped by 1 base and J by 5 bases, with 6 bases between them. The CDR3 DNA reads TGTGCCAGCAGCTTAGACAGGGATCAGCCCCAGCATTTT. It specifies CASSLDRDQPQHF.

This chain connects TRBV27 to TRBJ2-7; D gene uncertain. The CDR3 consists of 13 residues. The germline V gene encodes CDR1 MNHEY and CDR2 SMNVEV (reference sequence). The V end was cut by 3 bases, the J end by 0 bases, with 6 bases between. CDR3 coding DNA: TGTGCCAGCAGTTTGACCAGCTCCTACGAGCAGTACTTC. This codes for CASSLTSSYEQYF.

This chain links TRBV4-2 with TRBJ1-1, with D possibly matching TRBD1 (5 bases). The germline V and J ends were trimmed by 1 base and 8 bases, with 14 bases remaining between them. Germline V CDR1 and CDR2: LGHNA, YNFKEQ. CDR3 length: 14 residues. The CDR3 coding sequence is TGTGCCAGCAGCCAAGGGGGGTGGGGGAGAGAAGCTTTCTTT. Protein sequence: CASSQGGWGREAFF.

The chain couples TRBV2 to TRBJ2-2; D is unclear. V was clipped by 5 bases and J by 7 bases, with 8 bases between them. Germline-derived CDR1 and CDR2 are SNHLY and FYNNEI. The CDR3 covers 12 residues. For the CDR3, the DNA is TGTGCCAGCAGTAGATCCAACGGGGAGCTGTTTTTT. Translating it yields CASSRSNGELFF.

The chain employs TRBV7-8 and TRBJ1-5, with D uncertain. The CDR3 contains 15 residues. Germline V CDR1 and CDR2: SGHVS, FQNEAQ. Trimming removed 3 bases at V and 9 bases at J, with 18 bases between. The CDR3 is CASSFSAADLGPQHF. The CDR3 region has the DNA TGTGCCAGCAGCTTCTCCGCCGCAGACTTAGGGCCCCAGCATTTT.

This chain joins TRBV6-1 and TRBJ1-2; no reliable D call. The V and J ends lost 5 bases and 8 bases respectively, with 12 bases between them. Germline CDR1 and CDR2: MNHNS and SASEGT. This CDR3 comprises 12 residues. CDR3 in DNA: TGTGCCAGCAGTCTCACTGAGATCGGCTACACCTTC. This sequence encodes CASSLTEIGYTF.

CDR3 loop: CAISDPQGQGDEKLFF. Written as DNA, the CDR3 is TGTGCCATCAGTGACCCTCAGGGGCAGGGGGATGAAAAACTGTTTTTT. This chain uses TRBV10-3 with TRBJ1-4, with 7 nucleotides matching TRBD1. Germline CDR1 and CDR2: ENHRY and SYGVKD. V trimming: 3 bases; J trimming: 6 bases; junction bases outside the gene matches: 10. CDR3 size: 16 residues.

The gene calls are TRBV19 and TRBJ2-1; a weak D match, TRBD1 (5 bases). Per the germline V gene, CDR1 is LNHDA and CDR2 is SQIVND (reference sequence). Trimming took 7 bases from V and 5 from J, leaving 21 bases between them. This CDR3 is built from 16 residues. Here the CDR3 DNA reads TGTGCCAGTACCCCGAGGCCCTCCTTGGGGCACAATGAGCAGTTCTTC. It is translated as CASTPRPSLGHNEQFF.

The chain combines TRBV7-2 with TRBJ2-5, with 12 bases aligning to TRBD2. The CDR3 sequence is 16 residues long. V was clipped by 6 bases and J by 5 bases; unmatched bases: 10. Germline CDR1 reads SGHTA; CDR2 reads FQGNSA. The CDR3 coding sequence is TGTGCCAGCAGATTCAGTCTAGCGGGGGGGCAGGAGACCCAGTACTTC. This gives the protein CASRFSLAGGQETQYF.

The CDR3 region is CASSLQARGANSPLHF. CDR3 bases: TGTGCCAGCAGCCTCCAAGCCCGGGGGGCTAATTCACCCCTCCACTTT. The rearrangement uses TRBV9 and TRBJ1-6; D possibly corresponds to TRBD1 (6 bases). There are 16 residues in the CDR3. The germline V gene has CDR1 SGDLS and CDR2 YYNGEE. Trimming took off 4 bases at V and 6 bases at J, with 17 bases between the two ends.

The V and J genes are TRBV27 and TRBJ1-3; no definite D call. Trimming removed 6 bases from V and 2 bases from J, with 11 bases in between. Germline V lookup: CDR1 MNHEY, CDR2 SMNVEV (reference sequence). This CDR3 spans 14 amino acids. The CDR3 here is CASRGGGPGNTIYF. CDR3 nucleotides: TGTGCCAGCAGAGGCGGCGGGCCTGGAAACACCATATATTTT.

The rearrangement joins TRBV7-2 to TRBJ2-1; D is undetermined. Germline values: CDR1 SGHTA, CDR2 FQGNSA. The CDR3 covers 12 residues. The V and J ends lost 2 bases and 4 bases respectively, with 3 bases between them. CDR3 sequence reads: CASSLPYNEQFF. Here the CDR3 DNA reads TGTGCCAGCAGCTTACCTTACAATGAGCAGTTCTTC.

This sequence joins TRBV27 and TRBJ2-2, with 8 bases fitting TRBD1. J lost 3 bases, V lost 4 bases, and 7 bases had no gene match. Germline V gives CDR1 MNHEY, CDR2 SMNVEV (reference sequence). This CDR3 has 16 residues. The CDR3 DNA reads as TGTGCCAGCAGTTCGGGCCTGGACAGGGACACCGGGGAGCTGTTTTTT. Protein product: CASSSGLDRDTGELFF.

The CDR3 protein is CASSLGGLASYNEQFF. The CDR3 coding sequence is TGCGCCAGCAGCTTGGGAGGGCTCGCCTCCTACAATGAGCAGTTCTTC. This rearrangement joins TRBV5-1 to TRBJ2-1; maybe TRBD2 (5 bases). Germline V lookup: CDR1 SGHRS, CDR2 YFSETQ. V lost 0 bases and J lost 0, with 10 bases in between. The length of the CDR3 is 16 residues. Using reference TRBV5-1 and TRBJ2-1 for the parts outside the CDR3, the full variable domain is KAGVTQTPRYLIKTRGQQVTLSCSPISGHRSVSWYQQTPGQGLQFLFEYFSETQRNKGNFPGRFSGRQFSNSRSEMNVSTLELGDSALYLCASSLGGLASYNEQFFGPGTRLTVL.

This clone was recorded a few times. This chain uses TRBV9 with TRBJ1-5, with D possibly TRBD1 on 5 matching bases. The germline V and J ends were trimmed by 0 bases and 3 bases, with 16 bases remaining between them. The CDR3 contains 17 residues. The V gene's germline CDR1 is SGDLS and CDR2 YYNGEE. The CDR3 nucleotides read TGTGCCAGCAGCGTAGCTCAGGGAGAGGTGGTCAATCAGCCCCAGCATTTT. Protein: CASSVAQGEVVNQPQHF.

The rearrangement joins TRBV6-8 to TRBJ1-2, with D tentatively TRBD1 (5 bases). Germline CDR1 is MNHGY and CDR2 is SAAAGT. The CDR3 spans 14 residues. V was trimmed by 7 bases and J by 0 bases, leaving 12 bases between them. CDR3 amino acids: CASNRTRTNYGYTF. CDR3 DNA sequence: TGTGCCAGCAACCGGACAAGAACTAACTATGGCTACACCTTC.

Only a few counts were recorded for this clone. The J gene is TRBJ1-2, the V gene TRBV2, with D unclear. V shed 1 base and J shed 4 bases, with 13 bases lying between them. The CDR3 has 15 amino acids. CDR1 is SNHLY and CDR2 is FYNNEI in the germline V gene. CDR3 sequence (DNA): TGTGCCAGCAGTGAAGGAGGGAACCAACTCTATGGCTACACCTTC. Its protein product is CASSEGGNQLYGYTF.

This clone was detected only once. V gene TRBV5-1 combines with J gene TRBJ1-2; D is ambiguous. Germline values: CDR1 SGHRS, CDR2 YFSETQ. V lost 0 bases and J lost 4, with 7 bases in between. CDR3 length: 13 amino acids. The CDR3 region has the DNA TGCGCCAGCAGCTTGGACATTAGCTATGGCTACACCTTC. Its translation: CASSLDISYGYTF. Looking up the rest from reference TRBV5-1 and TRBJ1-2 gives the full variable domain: KAGVTQTPRYLIKTRGQQVTLSCSPISGHRSVSWYQQTPGQGLQFLFEYFSETQRNKGNFPGRFSGRQFSNSRSEMNVSTLELGDSALYLCASSLDISYGYTFGSGTRLTVV.

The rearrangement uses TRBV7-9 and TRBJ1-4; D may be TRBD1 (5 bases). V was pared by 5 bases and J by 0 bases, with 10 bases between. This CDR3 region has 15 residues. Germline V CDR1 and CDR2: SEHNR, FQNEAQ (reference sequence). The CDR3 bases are TGTGCCAGCAGCCCCGACAGACCAACTAATGAAAAACTGTTTTTT. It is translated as CASSPDRPTNEKLFF.

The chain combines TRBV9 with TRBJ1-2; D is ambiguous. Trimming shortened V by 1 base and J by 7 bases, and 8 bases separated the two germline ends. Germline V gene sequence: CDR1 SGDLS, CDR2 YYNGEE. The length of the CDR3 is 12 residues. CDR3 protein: CASSVRTAGYTF. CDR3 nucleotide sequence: TGTGCCAGCAGCGTACGGACGGCTGGCTACACCTTC.

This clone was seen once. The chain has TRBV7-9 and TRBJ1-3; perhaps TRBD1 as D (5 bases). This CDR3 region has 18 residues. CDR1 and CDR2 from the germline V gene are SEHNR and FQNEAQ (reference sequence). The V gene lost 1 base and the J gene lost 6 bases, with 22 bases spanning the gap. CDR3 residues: CASSLVPGRGRIENTIYF. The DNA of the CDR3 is TGTGCCAGCAGCTTAGTCCCTGGGAGGGGACGTATAGAAAACACCATATATTTT.

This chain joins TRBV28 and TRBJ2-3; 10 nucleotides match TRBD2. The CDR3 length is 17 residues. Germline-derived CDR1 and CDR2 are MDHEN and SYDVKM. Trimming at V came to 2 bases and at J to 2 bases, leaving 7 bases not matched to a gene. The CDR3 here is CASSLPSGRGNTDTQYF. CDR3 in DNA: TGTGCCAGCAGTTTACCTAGCGGGAGAGGGAACACAGATACGCAGTATTTT. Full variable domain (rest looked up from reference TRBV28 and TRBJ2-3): DVKVTQSSRYLVKRTGEKVFLECVQDMDHENMFWYRQDPGLGLRLIYFSYDVKMKEKGDIPEGYSVSREKKERFSLILESASTNQTSMYLCASSLPSGRGNTDTQYFGPGTRLTVL.

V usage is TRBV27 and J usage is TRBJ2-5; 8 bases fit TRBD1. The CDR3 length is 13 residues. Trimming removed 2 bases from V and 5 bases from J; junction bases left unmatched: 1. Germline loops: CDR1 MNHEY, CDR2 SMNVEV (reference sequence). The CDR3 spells CASSLTGGETQYF. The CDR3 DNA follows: TGTGCCAGCAGTTTAACAGGGGGTGAGACCCAGTACTTC.

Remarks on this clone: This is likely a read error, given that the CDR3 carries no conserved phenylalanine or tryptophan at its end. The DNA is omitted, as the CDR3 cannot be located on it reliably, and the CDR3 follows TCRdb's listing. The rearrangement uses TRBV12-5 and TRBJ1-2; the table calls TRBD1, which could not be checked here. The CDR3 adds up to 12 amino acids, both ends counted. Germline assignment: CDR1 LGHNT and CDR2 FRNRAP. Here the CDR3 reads CASGRGTGALGV.

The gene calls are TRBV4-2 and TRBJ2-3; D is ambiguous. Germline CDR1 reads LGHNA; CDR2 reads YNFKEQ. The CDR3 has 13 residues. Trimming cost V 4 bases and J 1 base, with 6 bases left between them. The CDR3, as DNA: TGTGCCAGCAGCCGGGATGGCACAGATACGCAGTATTTT. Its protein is CASSRDGTDTQYF.